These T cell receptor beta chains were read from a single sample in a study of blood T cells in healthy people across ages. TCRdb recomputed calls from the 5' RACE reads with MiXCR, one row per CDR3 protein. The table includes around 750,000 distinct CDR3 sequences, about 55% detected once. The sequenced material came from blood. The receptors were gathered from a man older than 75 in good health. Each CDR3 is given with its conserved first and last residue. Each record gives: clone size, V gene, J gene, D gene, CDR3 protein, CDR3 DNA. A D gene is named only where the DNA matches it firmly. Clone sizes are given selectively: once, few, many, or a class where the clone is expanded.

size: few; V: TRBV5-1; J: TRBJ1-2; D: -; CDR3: CASSLITGTPRDGYTF; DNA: TGCGCCAGCAGCTTGATTACCGGGACCCCACGGGATGGCTACACCTTC
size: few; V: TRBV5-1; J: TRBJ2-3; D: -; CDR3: CASSLEVTADTQYF; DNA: TGCGCCAGCAGCTTGGAGGTCACGGCGGATACGCAGTATTTT
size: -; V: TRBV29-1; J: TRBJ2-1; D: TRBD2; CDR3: CSVRTSGSFGEQFF; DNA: TGCAGCGTTCGAACTAGCGGGAGTTTTGGTGAGCAGTTCTTC
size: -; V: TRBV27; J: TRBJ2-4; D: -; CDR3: CASSADFLTAKNIRYF; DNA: TGTGCCAGCAGTGCGGACTTTTTGACAGCCAAAAACATTCGGTACTTC
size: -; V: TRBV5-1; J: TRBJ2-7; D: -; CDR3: CASSPARLGAYEQYF; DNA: TGCGCCAGCAGCCCGGCCCGTCTAGGGGCCTACGAGCAGTACTTC
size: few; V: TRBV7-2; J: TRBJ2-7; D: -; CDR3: CASSSLGRGSSYEQYF; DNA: TGTGCCAGCAGCTCGCTCGGTCGCGGGTCCTCCTACGAGCAGTACTTC
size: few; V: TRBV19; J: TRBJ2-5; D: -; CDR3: CASSIAAIQETQYF; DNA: TGTGCCAGTAGTATAGCAGCGATCCAAGAGACCCAGTACTTC
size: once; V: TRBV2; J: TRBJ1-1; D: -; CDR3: CASGRRGGDTEAFF; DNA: TGTGCCAGCGGGCGGCGCGGGGGAGACACTGAAGCTTTCTTT
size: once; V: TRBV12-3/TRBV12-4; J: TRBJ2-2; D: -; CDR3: CASNKIRAGELFF; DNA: TGTGCCAGCAACAAAATCCGTGCCGGGGAGCTGTTTTTT
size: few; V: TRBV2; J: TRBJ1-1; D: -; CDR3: CASRSDGLNTEAFF; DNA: TGTGCCAGCAGATCCGATGGGCTAAACACTGAAGCTTTCTTT
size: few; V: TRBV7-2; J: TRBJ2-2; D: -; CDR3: CASSLFGGLTTGELFF; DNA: TGTGCCAGCAGCTTATTTGGAGGCCTCACCACCGGGGAGCTGTTTTTT
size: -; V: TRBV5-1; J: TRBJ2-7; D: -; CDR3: CASSLDQGGYEQYF; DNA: TGCGCCAGCAGCTTGGACCAGGGCGGCTACGAGCAGTACTTC
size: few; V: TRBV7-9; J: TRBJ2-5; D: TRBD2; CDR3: CASSAGLAGGPKEETQYF; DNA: TGTGCCAGCAGCGCTGGACTAGCGGGAGGGCCTAAGGAAGAGACCCAGTACTTC
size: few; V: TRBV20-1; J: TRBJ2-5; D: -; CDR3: CSARVATYRETQYF; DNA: TGCAGTGCTAGAGTGGCTACTTACCGAGAGACCCAGTACTTC
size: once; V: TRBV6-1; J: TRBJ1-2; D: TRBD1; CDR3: CASSSAGTGGGYGYTF; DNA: TGTGCCAGCAGTTCCGCCGGGACAGGGGGCGGCTATGGCTACACCTTC
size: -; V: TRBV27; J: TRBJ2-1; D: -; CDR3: CASSSVTVYNEQFF; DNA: TGTGCCAGCAGTTCAGTAACGGTTTACAATGAGCAGTTCTTC
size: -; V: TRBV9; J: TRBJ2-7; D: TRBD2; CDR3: CASSVVAGSYEQYF; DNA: TGTGCCAGCAGCGTGGTAGCGGGGTCCTACGAGCAGTACTTC
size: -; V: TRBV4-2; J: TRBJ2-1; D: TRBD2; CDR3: CASSQVAGTSGRYEQFF; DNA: TGTGCCAGCAGCCAGGTCGCGGGGACTAGCGGGAGGTACGAGCAGTTCTTC
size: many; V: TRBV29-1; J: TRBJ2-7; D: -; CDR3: CSVDLGQGGNEQYF; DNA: TGCAGCGTTGACCTTGGACAGGGAGGGAACGAGCAGTACTTC
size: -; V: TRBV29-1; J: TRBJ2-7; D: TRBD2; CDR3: CSVSGLAGGPYNEQYF; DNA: TGCAGCGTTAGTGGACTAGCGGGAGGGCCATACAATGAGCAGTACTTC
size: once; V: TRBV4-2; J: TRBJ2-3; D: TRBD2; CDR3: CASRQPAGGSTDTQYF; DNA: TGTGCCAGCAGACAACCAGCGGGAGGCAGCACAGATACGCAGTATTTT
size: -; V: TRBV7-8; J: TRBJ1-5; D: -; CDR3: CASSGLGTSRGNQPQHF; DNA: TGTGCCAGCAGCGGACTGGGGACCTCACGGGGGAATCAGCCCCAGCATTTT
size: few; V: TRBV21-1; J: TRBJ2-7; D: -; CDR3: CASSKCVLRLYEQYF; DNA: TGTGCCAGCAGCAAATGTGTTCTTAGGTTGTACGAGCAGTACTTC
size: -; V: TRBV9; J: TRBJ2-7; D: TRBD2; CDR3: CASSAVGTSGSYEQYF; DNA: TGTGCCAGCAGCGCCGTTGGGACTAGCGGGAGCTACGAGCAGTACTTC
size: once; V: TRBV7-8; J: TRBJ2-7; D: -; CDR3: CASSAPRQEYYEQYF; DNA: TGTGCCAGCAGCGCCCCGCGGCAGGAGTACTACGAGCAGTACTTC
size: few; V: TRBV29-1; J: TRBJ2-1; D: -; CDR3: CSHRVGGLFYEQFF; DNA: TGCAGCCATCGGGTGGGGGGCCTATTTTACGAGCAGTTCTTC
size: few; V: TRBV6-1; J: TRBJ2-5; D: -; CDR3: CASSEDRVGGETQYF; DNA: TGTGCCAGCAGTGAAGATCGGGTAGGGGGTGAGACCCAGTACTTC
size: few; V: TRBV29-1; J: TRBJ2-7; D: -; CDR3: CSVADSAYEQYF; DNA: TGCAGCGTAGCCGACAGTGCCTACGAGCAGTACTTC
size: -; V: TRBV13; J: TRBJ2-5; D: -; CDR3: CASSPAKETQYF; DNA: TGTGCCAGCAGCCCCGCCAAAGAGACCCAGTACTTC
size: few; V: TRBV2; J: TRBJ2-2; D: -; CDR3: CASSLERNTGELFF; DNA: TGTGCCAGCAGTCTGGAGAGGAATACCGGGGAGCTGTTTTTT
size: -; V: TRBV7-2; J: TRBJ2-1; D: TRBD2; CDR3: CASSSRTSAIHNEQFF; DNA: TGTGCCAGCAGCTCCCGGACTAGCGCGATACACAATGAGCAGTTCTTC
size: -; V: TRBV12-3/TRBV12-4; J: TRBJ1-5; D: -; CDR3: CASSLNGGGLSNQPQHF; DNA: TGTGCCAGCAGTTTAAATGGAGGGGGACTCAGCAATCAGCCCCAGCATTTT
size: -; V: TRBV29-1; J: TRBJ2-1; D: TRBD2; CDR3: CSVRSGTSYNEQFF; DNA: TGCAGCGTTCGCAGCGGGACGTCCTACAATGAGCAGTTCTTC
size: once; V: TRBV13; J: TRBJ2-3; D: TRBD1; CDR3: CASSSGDRHAYF; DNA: TGTGCCAGCAGCTCAGGGGACAGACACGCGTATTTT
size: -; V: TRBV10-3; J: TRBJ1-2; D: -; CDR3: CAISESPVGVNYGYTF; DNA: TGTGCCATCAGTGAGTCCCCGGTGGGGGTTAACTATGGCTACACCTTC
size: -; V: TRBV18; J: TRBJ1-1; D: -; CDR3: CASSPQNPGTEAFF; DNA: TGTGCCAGCTCACCACAGAACCCGGGGACTGAAGCTTTCTTT
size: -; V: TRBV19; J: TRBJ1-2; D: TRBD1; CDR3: CASSDRGQGYGYTF; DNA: TGTGCCAGTAGCGACAGGGGGCAAGGCTATGGCTACACCTTC
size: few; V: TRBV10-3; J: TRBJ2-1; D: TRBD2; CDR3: CAISGSLAGINEQFF; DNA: TGTGCCATCAGTGGGAGTCTAGCGGGGATCAATGAGCAGTTCTTC
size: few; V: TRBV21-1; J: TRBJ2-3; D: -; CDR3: CASSKVLDTDTQYF; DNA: TGTGCCAGCAGCAAAGTTCTAGACACAGATACGCAGTATTTT
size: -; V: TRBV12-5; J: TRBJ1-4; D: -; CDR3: CASGFDPLGVANEKLFF; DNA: TGTGCTAGTGGTTTCGATCCCTTGGGGGTGGCTAATGAAAAACTGTTTTTT
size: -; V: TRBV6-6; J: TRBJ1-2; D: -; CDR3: CASSQDSLGGYTF; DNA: TGTGCCAGCAGCCAGGACAGCCTCGGAGGCTACACCTTC
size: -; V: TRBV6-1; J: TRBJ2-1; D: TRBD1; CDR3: CASETGVLYNEQFF; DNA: TGTGCCAGCGAGACAGGGGTCCTTTACAATGAGCAGTTCTTC
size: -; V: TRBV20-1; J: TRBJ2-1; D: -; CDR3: CSARDQLEQFF; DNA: TGCAGTGCTAGAGATCAACTTGAGCAGTTCTTC